One sample yielded the 16 T cell receptor beta chains listed below, sequenced in a study of cytomegalovirus exposure and HLA in healthy donors (dated by TCRdb to between 2016 and 2019). Receptor amplification or capture employed the immunoSEQ multiplex PCR assay. For the multiplex PCR, a mixture combining 60 forward primers for TCR Vbeta segments and 13 reverse primers for TCR Jbeta segments was used. TCRdb obtained this table from immuneACCESS and retained in-frame rearrangements with V and J assigned. These tables miss some clones; where compared with another copy, unresolved V genes account for less than half of the shortfall, and the remainder is unexplained. Present in this sample are just over 150,000 clones, 80% of which were seen just once. About 6.3% of the sample is in the top ten clones. The specimen was PBMCs. These receptors originate from a male donor in good health and CMV-seropositive.

This clone came up once. The genes are TRBV4-1 and TRBJ1-2, with D tentatively TRBD1 (5 bases). In germline, CDR1 is MGHRA, CDR2 YSYEKL. Deletions cut 2 bases from V and 4 bases from J, with 14 bases between. The CDR3 is made up of 15 amino acids. The CDR3 nucleotides are TGCGCCAGCAGCCAAAATCCGGGGGAGTCCTATGGCTACACCTTC. It yields the protein CASSQNPGESYGYTF.

This rearrangement joins TRBV7-2 to TRBJ2-5, with 7 positions matching TRBD2. The DNA matches TRBJ2-7 better at its end, which makes the J call doubtful. The germline CDR1 and CDR2 sequences are SGHTA and FQGNSA. The CDR3 is 15 residues long. For the CDR3, the DNA is TGTGCCAGCAAAGTCCGGGACTACCCCTCCTACGAGCAGTACTTC. Translating it yields CASKVRDYPSYEQYF.

CDR3 nucleotide sequence: TGTGCCAGCAGCTCCCGGGACAGGGTAACCTACAATGAGCAGTTCTTC. Translated: CASSSRDRVTYNEQFF. V gene TRBV11-1 combines with J gene TRBJ2-1; 9 bases are a match to TRBD1. In germline, CDR1 is SGHAT, CDR2 FQDESV (reference sequence). V lost 4 bases, J lost 2 bases, and 6 bases stayed unmatched. This CDR3 is 16 amino acids long.

The V call is TRBV7-3, the J call TRBJ2-1, with D possibly being TRBD2 (5 bases). V dropped 5 bases and J dropped 5 bases, with 19 bases sitting between them. CDR1 SGHTA and CDR2 FQGTGA come from the germline V gene. The CDR3 extends over 16 amino acids. The CDR3 DNA reads TGTGCCAGCAGCCAACCCTACCGGGATCCCAACAATGAGCAGTTCTTC. Amino acid sequence: CASSQPYRDPNNEQFF.

V is TRBV5-1 and J is TRBJ2-2; the match to TRBD2 covers 15 bases. Losses at the gene ends were 0 bases for V and 5 bases for J; bases not matched to a gene: 8. The CDR3 sequence is 19 residues long. Germline assignment: CDR1 SGHRS and CDR2 YFSETQ. The CDR3 is CASSLAPGLAGGSTGELFF. The CDR3, as DNA: TGCGCCAGCAGCTTGGCCCCGGGACTAGCGGGAGGAAGTACCGGGGAGCTGTTTTTT.

V is TRBV25-1 and J is TRBJ2-1; no reliable D call. The CDR3 sequence is 16 residues long. CDR1 and CDR2 (germline): MGHDK, SYGVNS. V was clipped by 5 bases and J by 0 bases, with 14 bases between them. The CDR3 region is CASSPTTPSSYNEQFF. DNA of the CDR3: TGTGCCAGCAGTCCCACAACTCCTAGCTCCTACAATGAGCAGTTCTTC.

DNA of the CDR3: TGCGCCAGCAGCCGGACGACAGCGAACACTGAAGCTTTCTTT. This translates into CASSRTTANTEAFF. The chain employs TRBV4-1 and TRBJ1-1; a weak D match, TRBD1 (5 bases). Germline assignment: CDR1 MGHRA and CDR2 YSYEKL. The CDR3 runs to 14 residues. Trimming took off 4 bases at V and 1 base at J, with 10 bases between the two ends.

This chain links TRBV29-1 with TRBJ2-1, with 9 bases fitting TRBD2. With V trimmed by 6 bases and J by 9 bases, 9 bases remained unmatched. The CDR3 has 13 amino acids. Germline values: CDR1 SQVTM, CDR2 ANQGSEA. The CDR3, as DNA: TGCAGCGTCAGAGCGGGAGGTATGACTGAGCAGTTCTTC. It is translated as CSVRAGGMTEQFF.

The chain recombines TRBV2 with TRBJ2-7, with D hard to call. This CDR3 region has 13 residues. The germline V and J ends were trimmed by 4 bases and 4 bases, with 11 bases remaining between them. CDR1 is SNHLY and CDR2 is FYNNEI in the germline V gene. This CDR3 reads CASSGLTPYEQYF. The CDR3, as DNA: TGTGCCAGCAGTGGACTTACGCCATACGAGCAGTACTTC.

This clone came up a few times. The rearrangement links TRBV4-3 to TRBJ2-5, with 7 bases matching TRBD1. The assigned J gene may be wrong: the sequence end matches TRBJ2-7 better. Germline V gene data show CDR1 as LGHNA and CDR2 as YSLEER. The CDR3 is 14 amino acids. In DNA, the CDR3 is TGCGCCAGCAGCCCTTGGACAGGAGCCTACGAGCAGTACTTC. This gives the protein CASSPWTGAYEQYF.

The V gene is TRBV29-1, the J gene TRBJ2-7; the D is unclear. The CDR3 loop spans 13 amino acids. Trimming removed 3 bases at V and 5 bases at J, with 14 bases between. From germline, CDR1 is SQVTM and CDR2 ANQGSEA. The CDR3 nucleotides are TGCAGCGTTGAGAGGATTGGAGTCCACGAGCAGTACTTC. Its protein is CSVERIGVHEQYF.

This chain uses TRBV29-1 with TRBJ1-2; TRBD1 matches at 8 bases. The germline gives CDR1 SQVTM, CDR2 ANQGSEA. This CDR3 is built from 12 residues. J lost 3 bases, V lost 5 bases, and 2 bases had no gene match. CDR3 amino acids: CSVPDRDYGYTF. The CDR3 DNA reads as TGCAGCGTTCCGGACAGGGACTATGGCTACACCTTC.

This rearrangement joins TRBV19 to TRBJ2-1; D ambiguous. V dropped 3 bases and J dropped 4 bases, with 13 bases sitting between them. The CDR3 runs 15 residues. CDR1 LNHDA and CDR2 SQIVND come from the germline V gene (reference sequence). CDR3 sequence reads: CASSIIGGTYNEQFF. DNA of the CDR3: TGTGCCAGTAGTATCATAGGCGGAACGTACAATGAGCAGTTCTTC.

V gene TRBV6-5 combines with J gene TRBJ1-2, with 9 bases that match TRBD1. CDR3 size: 16 residues. After removal of 2 bases from V and 4 bases from J, the junction contained 8 bases not matched to a gene. Looked up from germline, CDR1 is MNHEY and CDR2 is SVGAGI. This chain's CDR3 is CASSYPAGQGLYGYTF. CDR3 nucleotide sequence: TGTGCCAGCAGTTACCCCGCGGGACAGGGCCTCTATGGCTACACCTTC.

CDR3 region: CASSQSLGQAANTEAFF. CDR3 in DNA: TGCGCCAGCAGCCAATCATTGGGACAGGCCGCGAACACTGAAGCTTTCTTT. The chain recombines TRBV4-3 with TRBJ1-1; 8 bases fit TRBD1. The CDR3 has 17 residues. The V gene's germline CDR1 is LGHNA and CDR2 YSLEER. Trimming took 2 bases from V and 1 from J; bases not matched to a gene: 9.

This chain joins TRBV6-1 and TRBJ1-2; D call uncertain. Trimming removed 0 bases at V and 10 bases at J, with 12 bases between. The length of the CDR3 is 13 residues. The germline V gene encodes CDR1 MNHNS and CDR2 SASEGT. CDR3 in amino acids: CASSEAGRADYTF. Here the CDR3 DNA reads TGTGCCAGCAGTGAAGCGGGGAGGGCTGACTACACCTTC.